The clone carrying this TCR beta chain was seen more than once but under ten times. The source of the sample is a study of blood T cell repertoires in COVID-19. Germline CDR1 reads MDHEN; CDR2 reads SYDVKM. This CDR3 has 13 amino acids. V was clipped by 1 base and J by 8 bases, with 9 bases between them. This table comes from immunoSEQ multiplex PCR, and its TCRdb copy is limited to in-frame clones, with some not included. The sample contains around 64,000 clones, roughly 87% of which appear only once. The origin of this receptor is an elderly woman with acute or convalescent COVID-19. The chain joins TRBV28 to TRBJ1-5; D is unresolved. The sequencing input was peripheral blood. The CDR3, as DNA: TGTGCCAGCAGTTTATCCAGGTGGGAGCCCCAGCATTTT. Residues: CASSLSRWEPQHF.